Following are 14 T cell receptor beta chains from one sample sequenced in a study of tumor-infiltrating lymphocytes in localized non-small cell lung cancer. The data were produced by immunoSEQ multiplex PCR, yet TCRdb's version contains in-frame clones alone and is incomplete. The sample yields thousands of clones, less than 70% seen once. The sequenced sample was lung tumor tissue. The receptor source for this set is a human donor with non-small cell lung cancer.

The chain couples TRBV6-5 to TRBJ1-1; tentatively, D is TRBD1 (6 bases). Looked up from germline, CDR1 is MNHEY and CDR2 is SVGAGI. This CDR3 spans 14 amino acids. Between the trimmed V and J ends, which lost 4 bases and 1 base, there was a span of 10 bases. CDR3 residues: CASSSGTKNTEAFF. The CDR3 DNA sequence: TGTGCCAGCAGTTCCGGGACAAAGAACACTGAAGCTTTCTTT.

This sequence joins TRBV6-4 and TRBJ1-2; D may be TRBD1 (5 bases). With 4 bases removed from V and 0 bases from J, the gap between germline ends came to 15 bases. The CDR3 runs to 16 residues. Germline V gene sequence: CDR1 MRHNA, CDR2 SNTAGT. Here the CDR3 DNA reads TGTGCCAGCAGTGCTGGAGGGGCGAGGGCTAACTATGGCTACACCTTC. Its translation is CASSAGGARANYGYTF.

The chain uses TRBV11-2 and TRBJ1-3, with 7 positions matching TRBD1. V lost 7 bases to trimming and J lost 2 bases; unmatched junction nucleotides: 8. The CDR3 is made up of 15 amino acids. The germline V gene has CDR1 SGHAT and CDR2 FQNNGV. CDR3: CASISTGTAGNTIYF. The DNA for the CDR3 is TGTGCCAGCATATCAACGGGGACAGCTGGAAACACCATATATTTT.

The chain employs TRBV5-6 and TRBJ2-3; 11 nucleotides match TRBD2. The V gene end was trimmed by 4 bases and the J gene end by 6 bases; junction bases not matched to a gene: 13. The CDR3 runs 17 residues. Germline V gene sequence: CDR1 SGHDT, CDR2 YYEEEE. CDR3 protein: CASSPWGSGGATDTQYF. In DNA, the CDR3 is TGTGCCAGCAGCCCGTGGGGTAGCGGGGGGGCCACCGATACGCAGTATTTT.

This chain joins TRBV9 and TRBJ1-2; D might be TRBD1 (5 bases). Germline V gives CDR1 SGDLS, CDR2 YYNGEE. V was clipped by 4 bases and J by 2 bases, with 9 bases between them. This CDR3 contains 13 residues. The CDR3 is CASSPSGNYGYTF. The CDR3 DNA reads as TGTGCCAGCAGCCCCTCAGGGAACTATGGCTACACCTTC.

This chain connects TRBV6-4 to TRBJ2-1, with 10 bases aligning to TRBD1. CDR1 and CDR2 (germline): MRHNA, SNTAGT. The CDR3 loop spans 16 amino acids. Trimming removed 6 bases from V and 7 bases from J; junction bases left unmatched: 12. DNA of the CDR3: TGTGCCAGCAGCCGGGACAGGGGACCTAATAGAAATGAGCAGTTCTTC. Translated: CASSRDRGPNRNEQFF.

The gene calls are TRBV7-2 and TRBJ1-4; no firm D call. Germline CDR1 and CDR2: SGHTA and FQGNSA. V lost 4 bases to trimming and J lost 8 bases, with 8 bases between them. The CDR3 covers 12 residues. This chain's CDR3 is CASSSGGEKLFF. The CDR3 region has the DNA TGTGCCAGCAGCTCCGGTGGGGAAAAACTGTTTTTT.

The rearrangement links TRBV7-2 to TRBJ2-1, with D hard to call. Germline V gene data show CDR1 as SGHTA and CDR2 as FQGNSA. The germline V and J ends were trimmed by 2 bases and 6 bases, with 8 bases remaining between them. This CDR3 comprises 13 residues. The CDR3 nucleotides are TGTGCCAGCAGCTTACTATACATCAATGAGCAGTTCTTC. This codes for CASSLLYINEQFF.

The rearrangement links TRBV27 to TRBJ2-7; 7 bases match TRBD1. V gave up 6 bases and J gave up 0 bases; unmatched junction bases: 8. CDR3 length: 15 amino acids. Germline V lookup: CDR1 MNHEY, CDR2 SMNVEV (reference sequence). CDR3 sequence: CASRGTETISYEQYF. The CDR3 DNA reads TGTGCCAGCAGGGGGACAGAAACGATCTCCTACGAGCAGTACTTC.

The chain joins TRBV6-5 to TRBJ2-1; TRBD1 matches 10 bases. Per germline, CDR1 MNHEY and CDR2 SVGAGI. V was pared by 6 bases and J by 10 bases, with 9 bases of the junction left unmatched. This CDR3 region has 14 residues. For the CDR3, the DNA is TGTGCCAGCAGGCGGGACAGGGGCCTCGGGGAGCAGTTCTTC. Protein: CASRRDRGLGEQFF.

CDR3 DNA sequence: TGTGCCACCCATAATTGGGCTGAAGCTTTCTTT. Its protein is CATHNWAEAFF. The V and J genes are TRBV19 and TRBJ1-1; no definite D call. The CDR3 spans 11 residues. Per the germline V gene, CDR1 is LNHDA and CDR2 is SQIVND (reference sequence). V shed 10 bases and J shed 6 bases, with 12 bases lying between them.

J is TRBJ2-3 and V is TRBV18, with 9 bases identical to TRBD2. CDR3 size: 14 residues. J was trimmed by 5 bases and V by 4 bases; bases with no gene match: 4. The germline V gene has CDR1 KGHSH and CDR2 LQKENI. CDR3: CASSLAGEIDTQYF. DNA for the CDR3: TGTGCCAGCTCACTAGCGGGAGAAATAGATACGCAGTATTTT.

Comment on this clone: The junction departs from germline at one end; a sequencing error may be responsible. The genes are TRBV28 and TRBJ1-1; D uncertain. The V gene's germline CDR1 is MDHEN and CDR2 SYDVKM. The CDR3 spans 13 residues. CDR3 bases: TGTGCCAGCAGTGTCTTATGGAACGCTGAAGCTTTCTTT. It yields the protein CASSVLWNAEAFF.

This chain joins TRBV18 and TRBJ2-2; D tentatively reads TRBD1 or TRBD2 (5 bases each). The germline gives CDR1 KGHSH, CDR2 LQKENI. CDR3 length: 17 residues. V lost 1 base and J 4 bases, leaving 16 bases between the germline ends. CDR3 residues: CASSPLLRVGGTGELFF. CDR3 DNA sequence: TGTGCCAGCTCACCACTCCTCAGGGTTGGAGGCACCGGGGAGCTGTTTTTT.